The rows below give T cell receptor beta chains drawn from one sample of a study of blood T cell repertoires in COVID-19. Data came from immunoSEQ multiplex PCR; TCRdb stores just in-frame clones and leaves some out. The sample carries 210,000 or so clones, 80% to 90% recorded once. The sequencing input was peripheral blood. These TCRs come from a woman in her 70s with active or convalescent COVID-19. The CDR3 runs from the conserved cysteine through the conserved F or W. A D gene is named only where the DNA matches it firmly. Clone sizes are given selectively: once, few, many, or a class where the clone is expanded.

D | J | V | size | CDR3 | DNA
TRBD2 | TRBJ2-7 | TRBV18 | - | CASSPRITSGRSYEQYF | TGTGCCAGCTCACCACGGATTACTAGCGGGAGATCCTACGAGCAGTACTTC
- | TRBJ2-7 | TRBV7-2 | - | CASSLQSGSYEQYF | TGTGCCAGCAGCTTACAGAGCGGATCCTACGAGCAGTACTTC
- | TRBJ2-1 | TRBV24-1 | - | CATSRGNEQFF | TGTGCCACCAGCCGCGGCAATGAGCAGTTCTTC
- | TRBJ2-7 | TRBV5-6 | - | CASSPPSAYEQYF | TGTGCCAGCAGCCCGCCTAGCGCCTACGAGCAGTACTTC
- | TRBJ1-1 | TRBV5-6 | - | CASTSAGGGNTEAFF | TGTGCCAGCACCTCCGCGGGGGGCGGAAACACTGAAGCTTTCTTT
TRBD1 | TRBJ2-1 | TRBV4-1 | - | CASSEGPGQGDNEQFF | TGCGCCAGCAGCGAGGGGCCGGGACAGGGGGATAATGAGCAGTTCTTC
TRBD2 | TRBJ2-1 | TRBV28 | - | CASSRSGSSYNEQFF | TGTGCCAGCAGTCGGAGCGGGAGCTCCTACAATGAGCAGTTCTTC
- | TRBJ1-3 | TRBV18 | - | CASSPATGKGNTIYF | TGTGCCAGCTCACCTGCAACAGGGAAAGGAAACACCATATATTTT
- | TRBJ1-3 | TRBV5-6 | - | CASGLLSFSGNTIYF | TGTGCCAGCGGACTCCTTAGCTTCTCTGGAAACACCATATATTTT
TRBD2 | TRBJ2-1 | TRBV10-3 | - | CAISAASGRDSNEQFF | TGTGCCATCAGTGCTGCTAGCGGGAGGGATAGCAATGAGCAGTTCTTC
TRBD1 | TRBJ2-2 | TRBV19 | - | CASSPNRGRGTGELFF | TGTGCCAGTAGTCCAAACAGGGGGCGAGGCACCGGGGAGCTGTTTTTT
TRBD1 | TRBJ1-2 | TRBV5-6 | - | CASSQDRVDYGYTF | TGTGCCAGCAGTCAGGACAGGGTCGACTATGGCTACACCTTC
- | TRBJ2-1 | TRBV28 | - | CASSSPSTSNLHPSLF | TGTGCCAGCAGTTCCCCATCAACTAGTAACCTTCATCCTTCACTCTTC
- | TRBJ1-1 | TRBV6-5 | - | CASSYEVNTEAFF | TGTGCCAGCAGTTACGAGGTAAACACTGAAGCTTTCTTT
- | TRBJ1-1 | TRBV5-4 | - | CASSLPGRGTEAFF | TGTGCCAGCAGCTTGCCGGGAAGAGGGACTGAAGCTTTCTTT
TRBD1 | TRBJ1-4 | TRBV5-1 | few | CASSQPSGQGWEKLFF | TGCGCCAGCAGTCAACCATCGGGACAGGGCTGGGAAAAACTGTTTTTT
- | TRBJ2-7 | TRBV28 | - | CASRSAGRSYEQYF | TGTGCCAGCAGGTCAGCGGGTCGGTCCTACGAGCAGTACTTC
- | TRBJ2-5 | TRBV15 | - | CATSRELRGLETQYF | TGTGCCACCAGCAGAGAGTTAAGGGGCTTGGAGACCCAGTACTTC
- | TRBJ2-6 | TRBV2 | - | CASSVPGAGANVLTF | TGTGCCAGCAGTGTTCCAGGGGCCGGGGCCAACGTCCTGACTTTC
- | TRBJ1-3 | TRBV18 | - | CASSGQATAGNTIYF | TGTGCCAGCTCAGGGCAGGCCACCGCTGGAAACACCATATATTTT
TRBD2 | TRBJ2-7 | TRBV6-6 | - | CASTNPLAGVHEQYF | TGTGCCAGCACTAACCCACTAGCGGGAGTCCACGAGCAGTACTTC
TRBD1 | TRBJ2-3 | TRBV4-1 | - | CASSQDPRTGRDTQYF | TGCGCCAGCAGCCAAGATCCCCGGACAGGGCGGGATACGCAGTATTTT
TRBD1 | TRBJ2-1 | TRBV27 | - | CASMRQGYGNEQFF | TGTGCCAGCATGAGACAGGGGTATGGTAATGAGCAGTTCTTC
- | TRBJ2-1 | TRBV18 | once | CASSPPGGNEQFF | TGTGCCAGCTCACCACCAGGGGGCAATGAGCAGTTCTTC
- | TRBJ1-2 | TRBV25-1 | - | CASSDRGRSYTF | TGTGCCAGCAGTGACAGGGGACGAAGTTACACCTTC
- | TRBJ2-3 | TRBV18 | once | CASSPQRLSPTDTQYF | TGTGCCAGCTCACCACAGCGCCTCTCCCCCACAGATACGCAGTATTTT
TRBD2 | TRBJ2-7 | TRBV30 | - | CAWGLAGEQYF | TGTGCCTGGGGACTAGCGGGAGAGCAGTACTTC
- | TRBJ2-3 | TRBV7-6 | - | CASSLATPYTQYF | TGTGCCAGCAGCTTAGCCACTCCATATACGCAGTATTTT
- | TRBJ2-7 | TRBV9 | - | CASSPKAGVGYEQYF | TGTGCCAGCAGCCCAAAGGCAGGGGTAGGGTACGAGCAGTACTTC
- | TRBJ2-3 | TRBV2 | - | CASSEEGTDTQYF | TGTGCCAGCAGTGAGGAGGGAACAGATACGCAGTATTTT
TRBD1 | TRBJ2-1 | TRBV6-5 | - | CASRTTGVTYNEQFF | TGTGCCAGCAGGACTACAGGGGTCACCTACAATGAGCAGTTCTTC
TRBD1 | TRBJ1-6 | TRBV6-5 | few | CASSGTEDNSPLHF | TGTGCCAGCAGCGGGACAGAGGATAATTCACCCCTCCACTTT
- | TRBJ1-1 | TRBV4-2 | - | CASSQELLTRGRNTEAFF | TGTGCCAGCAGCCAAGAGCTATTAACGCGGGGGAGGAACACTGAAGCTTTCTTT
- | TRBJ2-7 | TRBV1 | - | CTSSQELAGGLYEQYF | TGCACCAGCAGCCAAGAGCTAGCGGGAGGACTCTACGAGCAGTACTTC
- | TRBJ2-3 | TRBV12-3/TRBV12-4 | - | CATRSGGPDTQYF | TGTGCCACCCGTTCGGGGGGCCCGGATACGCAGTATTTT
- | TRBJ1-6 | TRBV28 | few | CASSLDGGYNSPLHF | TGTGCCAGCAGTTTAGATGGGGGGTATAATTCACCCCTCCACTTT
TRBD1 | TRBJ2-3 | TRBV13 | - | CASSLGGGSGTDTQYF | TGTGCCAGCAGCTTAGGAGGGGGCTCTGGCACAGATACGCAGTATTTT
TRBD2 | TRBJ2-7 | TRBV24-1 | - | CATSRTSKDLSSYEQYF | TGTGCCACCAGTAGGACTAGCAAGGACCTCAGCTCCTACGAGCAGTACTTC
TRBD2 | TRBJ2-1 | TRBV2 | many | CASSEAMGWGLENEQFF | TGTGCCAGCAGTGAAGCTATGGGTTGGGGACTAGAAAATGAGCAGTTCTTC
- | TRBJ2-1 | TRBV28 | - | CASITGRTAGYNEQFF | TGTGCCAGCATCACCGGGAGAACGGCGGGTTACAATGAGCAGTTCTTC
- | TRBJ1-5 | TRBV6-5 | - | CASTVGFNQPQHF | TGTGCCAGCACCGTCGGGTTCAATCAGCCCCAGCATTTT
TRBD2 | TRBJ2-1 | TRBV11-2 | - | CASSPQGGGRDEQFF | TGTGCCAGCAGCCCCCAGGGTGGCGGGAGGGATGAGCAGTTCTTC
TRBD2 | TRBJ2-1 | TRBV3-1/TRBV3-2 | - | CASSPRVEVAGASRQFF | TGTGCCAGCAGCCCGAGAGTGGAGGTAGCGGGAGCTTCGAGGCAGTTCTTC
- | TRBJ2-5 | TRBV7-9 | - | CASSRARETQYF | TGTGCCAGCAGCCGAGCGCGCGAGACCCAGTACTTC
TRBD1 | TRBJ1-1 | TRBV6-1 | - | CASSLGTDTEAFF | TGTGCCAGCAGCTTAGGGACAGACACTGAAGCTTTCTTT
- | TRBJ2-1 | TRBV7-9 | - | CASSLVKGRGNEQFF | TGTGCCAGCAGCTTAGTAAAGGGGAGGGGGAATGAGCAGTTCTTC
- | TRBJ2-1 | TRBV10-3 | few | CAISAGDNEQFF | TGTGCCATCAGTGCAGGGGACAATGAGCAGTTCTTC
- | TRBJ1-2 | TRBV6-5 | few | CASTSPGRNYGYTF | TGTGCCAGCACCTCTCCAGGGAGGAACTATGGCTACACCTTC
TRBD1 | TRBJ1-4 | TRBV24-1 | once | CATSETGTGMGNEKLFF | TGTGCCACCAGTGAAACCGGGACAGGGATGGGTAATGAAAAACTGTTTTTT
TRBD1 | TRBJ1-6 | TRBV5-8 | - | CASSVMDRVNSPLHF | TGTGCCAGCAGCGTCATGGACAGGGTAAATTCACCCCTCCACTTT
- | TRBJ2-7 | TRBV5-6 | - | CASSLGDNSYEQYF | TGTGCCAGCAGCTTGGGTGACAACTCATACGAGCAGTACTTC
- | TRBJ2-7 | TRBV7-9 | - | CASSLAHYEQYF | TGTGCCAGCAGCTTGGCCCACTACGAGCAGTACTTC